These 6 T cell receptor beta chains originate from one sample sequenced in a study of T cells after posttransplantation cyclophosphamide. Sampled 1 year posttransplant, controls received myeloablative marrow transplants, methotrexate and a calcineurin inhibitor. The protocol was immunoSEQ multiplex PCR, while the TCRdb copy is restricted to in-frame clones and leaves out a portion. The sample holds 15,000 to 20,000 clones, roughly 80% seen once. Sequencing was performed on PBMCs, taken around 64 weeks after allogeneic stem cell transplant with calcineurin inhibitor and methotrexate. These receptors came from a male patient aged 25-45 years who received an allogeneic stem cell transplant from an unrelated donor, was CMV-positive, and had acute and chronic GVHD. These T cells may partly come from the graft donor.

The chain uses TRBV7-8 and TRBJ2-7; perhaps TRBD2 as D (5 bases). This CDR3 spans 15 amino acids. Germline values: CDR1 SGHVS, CDR2 FQNEAQ. V was trimmed by 4 bases and J by 1 base, leaving 14 bases between them. The CDR3 DNA sequence: TGTGCCAGCAGCTCTTTCCCGACGGGATCCTACGAGCAGTACTTC. It codes for CASSSFPTGSYEQYF.

J is TRBJ2-7 and V is TRBV6-5; 8 bases agree with TRBD1. V gave up 6 bases and J gave up 6 bases; unmatched junction bases: 7. This CDR3 spans 13 amino acids. CDR1 is MNHEY, CDR2 SVGAGI, per germline. CDR3: CASSRGTGIEQYF. Written as DNA, the CDR3 is TGTGCCAGCAGCCGCGGGACAGGTATCGAGCAGTACTTC.

The chain carries TRBV5-1 and TRBJ2-7; maybe TRBD2 (5 bases). The germline gives CDR1 SGHRS, CDR2 YFSETQ. The V end was cut by 2 bases, the J end by 0 bases, with 9 bases between. CDR3 length equals 14 residues. The CDR3 DNA reads TGCGCCAGCAGCTTCTTAGGGAGCTCCTACGAGCAGTACTTC. Protein sequence: CASSFLGSSYEQYF.

The chain joins TRBV6-5 to TRBJ1-5, with 7 positions matching TRBD1. This CDR3 spans 15 amino acids. Germline trimming cut 0 bases from V and 5 bases from J; bases unmatched to any gene: 4. The germline CDR1 and CDR2 sequences are MNHEY and SVGAGI. DNA for the CDR3: TGTGCCAGCAGTTACTCCACAGGGGAGGATCAGCCCCAGCATTTT. Amino acid sequence: CASSYSTGEDQPQHF.

The V gene is TRBV6-1, the J gene TRBJ2-1; TRBD2 agrees at 14 bases. This CDR3 comprises 18 residues. CDR1 is MNHNS, CDR2 SASEGT, per germline. V lost 4 bases, J lost 8 bases, and 13 bases stayed unmatched. The CDR3 sequence is CASSAGTSGSPVAHEQFF. For the CDR3, the DNA is TGTGCCAGCAGTGCCGGGACTAGCGGGAGTCCAGTGGCGCATGAGCAGTTCTTC.

The V gene is TRBV7-9, the J gene TRBJ2-3; possible D gene TRBD1, 6 bases. Per the germline V gene, CDR1 is SEHNR and CDR2 is FQNEAQ (reference sequence). This CDR3 is built from 14 residues. The V end lost 7 bases, the J end lost 2 bases, and 13 bases lay between the germline ends. CDR3 amino acids: CASIEGVNTDTQYF. In nucleotides, the CDR3 is TGTGCCAGCATTGAGGGGGTGAACACAGATACGCAGTATTTT. Based on the CDR3 plus reference TRBV7-9 and TRBJ2-3, the full variable domain is DTGVSQNPRHKITKRGQNVTFRCDPISEHNRLYWYRQTLGQGPEFLTYFQNEAQLEKSRLLSDRFSAERPKGSFSTLEIQRTEQGDSAMYLCASIEGVNTDTQYFGPGTRLTVL.